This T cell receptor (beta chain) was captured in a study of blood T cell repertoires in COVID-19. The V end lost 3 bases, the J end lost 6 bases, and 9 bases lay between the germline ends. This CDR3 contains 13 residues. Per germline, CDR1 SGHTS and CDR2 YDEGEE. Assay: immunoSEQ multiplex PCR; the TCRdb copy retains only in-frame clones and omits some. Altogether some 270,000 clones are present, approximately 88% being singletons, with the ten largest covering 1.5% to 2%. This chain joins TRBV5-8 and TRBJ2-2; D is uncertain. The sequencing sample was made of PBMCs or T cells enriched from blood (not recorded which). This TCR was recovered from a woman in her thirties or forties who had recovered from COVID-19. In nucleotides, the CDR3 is TGTGCCAGCAGCTACCAGGTGGCCGGGGAGCTGTTTTTT. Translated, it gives CASSYQVAGELFF.